This paragraph reports one T cell receptor beta chain. Next came a second PCR, run for about 6 to 12 cycles, which used a sample-barcoded 5' primer along with a J-beta primer mix. All cDNA molecules were each tagged by a template-switch adaptor with 12 random nucleotides. Using its own MiXCR run on the 5' RACE reads, TCRdb lists one record per CDR3 protein. Among about 800,000 distinct CDR3 sequences, more than 20% were seen once, and the ten largest hold more than 3%. This record belongs to a study of blood T cells in healthy people across ages. Germline CDR1 is MNHNY and CDR2 is SVGAGI (reference sequence). V shed 7 bases, J shed 6 bases, and the junction held 15 bases outside the gene matches. The CDR3 sequence is 16 residues long. This sample was also put to use in a study of T cells of mothers and their children.

This sequence was found in a boy between 5 and 17 years old in good health. This chain joins TRBV6-6 and TRBJ1-1, with 9 bases aligning to TRBD1. The sample was blood. As DNA, the CDR3 is TGTGCCAGCACCAAACCGACGACAGGGGGTACGTCTGAAGCTTTCTTT. As protein: CASTKPTTGGTSEAFF.